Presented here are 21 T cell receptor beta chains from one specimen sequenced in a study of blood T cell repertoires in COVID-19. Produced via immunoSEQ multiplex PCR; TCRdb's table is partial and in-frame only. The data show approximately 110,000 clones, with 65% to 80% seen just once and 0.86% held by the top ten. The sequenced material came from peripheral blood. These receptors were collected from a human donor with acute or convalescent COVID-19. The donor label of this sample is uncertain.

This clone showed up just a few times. The CDR3 coding sequence is TGTGCCAGCAGTTATATGGGGTTGGGAGAACAAGAGACCCAGTACTTC. Translated, it gives CASSYMGLGEQETQYF. J is TRBJ2-5 and V is TRBV6-5; perhaps TRBD2 as D (5 bases). The CDR3 extends over 16 amino acids. V was cut by 3 bases and J by 2 bases, with 16 bases left in between. The germline V gene encodes CDR1 MNHEY and CDR2 SVGAGI.

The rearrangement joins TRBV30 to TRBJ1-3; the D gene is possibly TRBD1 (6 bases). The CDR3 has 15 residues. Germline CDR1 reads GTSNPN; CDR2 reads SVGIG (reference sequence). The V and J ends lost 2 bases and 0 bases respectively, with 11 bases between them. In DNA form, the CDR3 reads TGTGCCTGGAGTCGGGGGGCCTCCTCTGGAAACACCATATATTTT. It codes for CAWSRGASSGNTIYF.

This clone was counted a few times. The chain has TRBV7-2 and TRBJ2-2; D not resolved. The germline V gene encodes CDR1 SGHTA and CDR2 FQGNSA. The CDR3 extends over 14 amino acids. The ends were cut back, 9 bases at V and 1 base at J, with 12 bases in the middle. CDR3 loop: CARSVTWNTGELFF. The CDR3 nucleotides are TGTGCCAGGTCCGTGACTTGGAACACCGGGGAGCTGTTTTTT.

The CDR3 region has the DNA TGTGCCAGTAGTCCCGGGGCCTACGAGCAGTACTTC. Its translation is CASSPGAYEQYF. This rearrangement joins TRBV19 to TRBJ2-7, with D tentatively TRBD2 (5 bases). Germline-derived CDR1 and CDR2 are LNHDA and SQIVND (reference sequence). This CDR3 is built from 12 residues. Trimming shortened V by 5 bases and J by 2 bases, and 7 bases separated the two germline ends.

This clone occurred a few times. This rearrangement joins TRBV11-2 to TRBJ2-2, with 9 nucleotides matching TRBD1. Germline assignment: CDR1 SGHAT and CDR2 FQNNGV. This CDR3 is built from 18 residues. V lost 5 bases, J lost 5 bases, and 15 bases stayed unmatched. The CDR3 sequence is CASSPRRVGQGRTGELFF. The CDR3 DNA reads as TGTGCCAGCAGCCCTCGAAGAGTAGGACAGGGGCGAACCGGGGAGCTGTTTTTT.

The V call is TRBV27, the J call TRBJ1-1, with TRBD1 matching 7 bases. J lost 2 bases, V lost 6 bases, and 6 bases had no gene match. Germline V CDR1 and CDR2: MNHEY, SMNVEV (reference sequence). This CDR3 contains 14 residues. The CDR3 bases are TGTGCCAGCAGCCTGACAGGGATAAACACTGAAGCTTTCTTT. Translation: CASSLTGINTEAFF.

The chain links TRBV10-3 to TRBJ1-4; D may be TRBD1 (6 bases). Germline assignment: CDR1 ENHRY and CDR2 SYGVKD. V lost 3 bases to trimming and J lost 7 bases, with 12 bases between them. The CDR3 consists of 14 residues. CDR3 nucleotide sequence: TGTGCCATCAGTGATAACAGGGTGTTTGAAAAACTGTTTTTT. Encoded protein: CAISDNRVFEKLFF.

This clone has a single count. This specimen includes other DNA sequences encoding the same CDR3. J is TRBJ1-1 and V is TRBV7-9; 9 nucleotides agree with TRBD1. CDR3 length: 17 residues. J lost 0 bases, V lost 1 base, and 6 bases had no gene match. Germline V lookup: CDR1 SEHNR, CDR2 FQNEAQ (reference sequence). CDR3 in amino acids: CASSLVGTGRMNTEAFF. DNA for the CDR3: TGTGCCAGCAGCTTAGTAGGGACAGGGAGGATGAACACTGAAGCTTTCTTT.

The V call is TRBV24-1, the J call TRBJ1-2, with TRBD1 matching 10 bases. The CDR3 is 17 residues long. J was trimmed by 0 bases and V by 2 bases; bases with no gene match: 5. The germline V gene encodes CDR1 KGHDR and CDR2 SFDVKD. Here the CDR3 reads CATSDSGTGVPNYGYTF. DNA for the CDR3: TGTGCCACCAGTGATTCCGGGACAGGGGTCCCTAACTATGGCTACACCTTC.

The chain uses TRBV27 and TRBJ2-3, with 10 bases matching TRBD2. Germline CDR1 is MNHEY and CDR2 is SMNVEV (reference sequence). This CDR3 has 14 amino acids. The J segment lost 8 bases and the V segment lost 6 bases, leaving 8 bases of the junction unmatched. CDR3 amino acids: CASRTGTSAPTQYF. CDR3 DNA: TGTGCCAGCAGAACCGGGACTAGCGCTCCTACGCAGTATTTT.

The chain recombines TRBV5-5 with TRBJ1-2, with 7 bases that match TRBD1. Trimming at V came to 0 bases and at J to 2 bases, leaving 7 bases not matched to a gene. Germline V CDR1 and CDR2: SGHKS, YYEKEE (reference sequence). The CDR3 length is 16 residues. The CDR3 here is CASSLAGGTANYGYTF. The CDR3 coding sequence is TGTGCCAGCAGCTTGGCAGGCGGGACAGCCAACTATGGCTACACCTTC.

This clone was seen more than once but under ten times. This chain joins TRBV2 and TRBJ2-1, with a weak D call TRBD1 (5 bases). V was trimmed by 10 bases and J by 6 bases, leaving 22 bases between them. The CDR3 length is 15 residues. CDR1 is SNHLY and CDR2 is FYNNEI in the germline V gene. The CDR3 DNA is TGTGCCACTCAAGCAGAGACAGCAAGTTTCAATGAGCAGTTCTTC. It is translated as CATQAETASFNEQFF.

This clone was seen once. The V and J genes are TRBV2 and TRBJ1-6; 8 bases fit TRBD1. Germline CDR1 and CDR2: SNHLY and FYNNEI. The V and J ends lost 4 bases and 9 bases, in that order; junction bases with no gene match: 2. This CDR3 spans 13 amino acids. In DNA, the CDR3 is TGTGCCAGCAGTGGGACAGGGATTTCACCCCTCCACTTT. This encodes CASSGTGISPLHF.

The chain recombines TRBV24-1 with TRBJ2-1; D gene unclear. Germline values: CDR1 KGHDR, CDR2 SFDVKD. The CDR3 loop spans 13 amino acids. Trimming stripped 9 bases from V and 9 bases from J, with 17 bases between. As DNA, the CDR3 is TGTGCCACCCAGCCGGTGGTCCTAGGTGAGCAGTTCTTC. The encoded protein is CATQPVVLGEQFF.

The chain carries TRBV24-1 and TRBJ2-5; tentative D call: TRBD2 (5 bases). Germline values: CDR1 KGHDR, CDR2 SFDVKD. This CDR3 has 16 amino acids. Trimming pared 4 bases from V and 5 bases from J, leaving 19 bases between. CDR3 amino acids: CATSDPDPTSMETQYF. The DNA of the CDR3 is TGTGCCACCAGTGACCCCGACCCTACTAGTATGGAGACCCAGTACTTC.

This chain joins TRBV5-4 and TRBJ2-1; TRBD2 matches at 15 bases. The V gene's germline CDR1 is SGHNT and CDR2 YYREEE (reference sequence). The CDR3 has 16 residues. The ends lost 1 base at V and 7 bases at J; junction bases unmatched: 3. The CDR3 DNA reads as TGTGCCAGCAGCTTGAGAGGACTAGCGGGGGGGAATGAGCAGTTCTTC. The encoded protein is CASSLRGLAGGNEQFF.

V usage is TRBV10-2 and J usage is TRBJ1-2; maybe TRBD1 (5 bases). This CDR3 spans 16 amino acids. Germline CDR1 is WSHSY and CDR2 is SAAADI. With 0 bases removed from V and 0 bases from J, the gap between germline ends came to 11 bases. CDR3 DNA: TGCGCCAGCAGTGAGTCGAATCAGGGTACTAACTATGGCTACACCTTC. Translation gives CASSESNQGTNYGYTF.

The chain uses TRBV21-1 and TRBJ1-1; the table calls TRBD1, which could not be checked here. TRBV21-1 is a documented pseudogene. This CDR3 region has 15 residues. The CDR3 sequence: CASRGTGRLNTEAFF. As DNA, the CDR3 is TGTGCCAGCCGAGGGACAGGACGCTTGAACACTGAAGCTTTCTTT.

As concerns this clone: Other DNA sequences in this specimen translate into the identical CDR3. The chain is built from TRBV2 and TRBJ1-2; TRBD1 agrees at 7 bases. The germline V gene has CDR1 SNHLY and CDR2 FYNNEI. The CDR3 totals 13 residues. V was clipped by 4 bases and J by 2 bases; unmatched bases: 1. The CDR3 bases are TGTGCCAGCAGTGTGGGACAGAACTATGGCTACACCTTC. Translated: CASSVGQNYGYTF.

CDR3 loop: CASTGRRGSTDTQYF. The CDR3, as DNA: TGCGCCAGCACGGGACGGCGGGGATCAACAGATACGCAGTATTTT. The chain carries TRBV10-2 and TRBJ2-3; maybe TRBD2 (6 bases). This CDR3 comprises 15 residues. Per germline, CDR1 WSHSY and CDR2 SAAADI. Trimming cost V 7 bases and J 3 bases, with 17 bases left between them.

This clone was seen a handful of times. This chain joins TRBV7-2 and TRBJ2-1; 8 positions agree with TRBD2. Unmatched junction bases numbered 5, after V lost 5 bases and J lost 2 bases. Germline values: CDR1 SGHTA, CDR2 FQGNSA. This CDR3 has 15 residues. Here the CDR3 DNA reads TGTGCCAGCAGCCTCACGGGGGGGCCCTACAATGAGCAGTTCTTC. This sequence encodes CASSLTGGPYNEQFF.